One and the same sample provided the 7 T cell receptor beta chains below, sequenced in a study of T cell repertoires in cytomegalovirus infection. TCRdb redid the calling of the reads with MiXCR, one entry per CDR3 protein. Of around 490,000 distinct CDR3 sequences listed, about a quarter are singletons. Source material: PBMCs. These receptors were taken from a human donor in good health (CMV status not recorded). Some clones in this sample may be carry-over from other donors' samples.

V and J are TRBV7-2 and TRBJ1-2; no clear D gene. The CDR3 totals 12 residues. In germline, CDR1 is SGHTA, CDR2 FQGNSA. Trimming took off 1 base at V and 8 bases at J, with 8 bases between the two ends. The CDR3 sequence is CASSLDLIGYTF. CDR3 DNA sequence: TGTGCCAGCAGCTTAGACTTGATCGGCTACACCTTC.

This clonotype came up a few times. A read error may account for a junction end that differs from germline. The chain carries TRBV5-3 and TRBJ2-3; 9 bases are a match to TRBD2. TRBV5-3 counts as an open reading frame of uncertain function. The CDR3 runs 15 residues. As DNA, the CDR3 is TGTGCCAGCAGCTTTGGTAGCGGGAGTGCAGATACGCAGTATTTT. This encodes CASSFGSGSADTQYF.

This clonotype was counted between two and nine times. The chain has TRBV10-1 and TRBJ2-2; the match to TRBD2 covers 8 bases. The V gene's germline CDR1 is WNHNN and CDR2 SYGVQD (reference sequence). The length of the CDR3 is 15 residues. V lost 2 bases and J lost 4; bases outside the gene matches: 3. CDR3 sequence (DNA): TGCGCCAGCAGTGAGGCTAGCGGGCTCACCGGGGAGCTGTTTTTT. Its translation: CASSEASGLTGELFF.

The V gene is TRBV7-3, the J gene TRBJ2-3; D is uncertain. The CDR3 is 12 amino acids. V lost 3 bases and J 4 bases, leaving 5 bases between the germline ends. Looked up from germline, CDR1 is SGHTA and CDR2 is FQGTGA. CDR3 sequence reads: CASSFIADTQYF. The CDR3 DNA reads TGTGCCAGCAGCTTTATAGCAGATACGCAGTATTTT.

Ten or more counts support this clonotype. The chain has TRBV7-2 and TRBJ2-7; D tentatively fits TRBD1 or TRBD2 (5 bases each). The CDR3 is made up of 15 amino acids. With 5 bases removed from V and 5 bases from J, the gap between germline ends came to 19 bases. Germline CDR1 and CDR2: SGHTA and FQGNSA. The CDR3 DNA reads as TGTGCCAGCAGCACCCAGGGTAGCGACGTCCACGAGCAGTACTTC. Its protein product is CASSTQGSDVHEQYF.

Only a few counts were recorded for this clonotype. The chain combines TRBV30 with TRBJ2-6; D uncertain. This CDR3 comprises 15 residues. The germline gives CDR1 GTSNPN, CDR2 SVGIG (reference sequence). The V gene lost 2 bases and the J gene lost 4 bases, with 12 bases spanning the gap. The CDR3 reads CAWSWMPSGANVLTF. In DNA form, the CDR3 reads TGTGCCTGGAGTTGGATGCCCTCCGGGGCCAACGTCCTGACTTTC.

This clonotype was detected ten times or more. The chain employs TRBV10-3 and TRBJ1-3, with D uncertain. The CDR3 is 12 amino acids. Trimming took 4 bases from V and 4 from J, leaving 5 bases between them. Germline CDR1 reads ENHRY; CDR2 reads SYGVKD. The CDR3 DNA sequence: TGTGCCATCAGTGTCGGGGGAAACACCATATATTTT. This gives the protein CAISVGGNTIYF.